This passage covers 28 T cell receptor beta chains from one sample sequenced in a study of cytomegalovirus exposure and HLA in healthy donors. PCR employed 60 Vbeta and 13 Jbeta primers. The repertoire was sequenced with immunoSEQ multiplex PCR; TCRdb's copy has only in-frame clones and lacks some. The sample has some 110,000 clones, 65% to 80% seen once. Specimen: PBMCs. Receptor source: a young man in good health and CMV-seropositive.

The rearrangement uses TRBV10-1 and TRBJ2-7, with 10 nucleotides matching TRBD2. The germline V gene encodes CDR1 WNHNN and CDR2 SYGVQD (reference sequence). This CDR3 has 15 residues. J lost 5 bases, V lost 4 bases, and 8 bases had no gene match. This CDR3 is CASSARSGGADEQYF. The DNA for the CDR3 is TGCGCCAGCAGTGCCAGAAGCGGGGGGGCTGACGAGCAGTACTTC.

The chain carries TRBV5-1 and TRBJ1-1, with 9 bases matching TRBD1. This CDR3 spans 16 amino acids. Germline CDR1 is SGHRS and CDR2 is YFSETQ. The ends lost 0 bases at V and 11 bases at J; junction bases unmatched: 14. CDR3 sequence (DNA): TGCGCCAGCAGCTTGGGTTGGACAGGGGAGGGTCGTGGTGCTTTCTTT. Translation gives CASSLGWTGEGRGAFF.

This chain joins TRBV7-6 and TRBJ2-2; 7 bases map to TRBD1. V was clipped by 2 bases and J by 0 bases; unmatched bases: 12. The CDR3 extends over 19 amino acids. The germline V gene encodes CDR1 SGHVS and CDR2 FNYEAQ. The CDR3 nucleotides read TGTGCCAGCAGCTTACCAAACTCCTGGACAGGCTCGAACACCGGGGAGCTGTTTTTT. Its protein is CASSLPNSWTGSNTGELFF.

The CDR3 sequence: CASTRPFGDEQFF. CDR3 in DNA: TGTGCCAGCACGCGGCCTTTTGGAGATGAGCAGTTCTTC. The rearrangement uses TRBV6-1 and TRBJ2-1; D is uncertain. The germline V and J ends were trimmed by 7 bases and 8 bases, with 15 bases remaining between them. The CDR3 has 13 residues. Germline CDR1 is MNHNS and CDR2 is SASEGT.

A note on this clone: At one end, the junction sequence differs from germline, possibly due to a read error. This chain uses TRBV4-1 with TRBJ1-2; D perhaps matches TRBD1 (6 bases). The CDR3 has 14 residues. The germline V gene has CDR1 MGHRA and CDR2 YSYEKL. CDR3 region: CASSSPGTGHGYPF. The CDR3 DNA reads TGCGCCAGCAGCTCCCCCGGCACAGGGCATGGCTACCCCTTC.

This chain links TRBV4-3 with TRBJ1-1; a weak D match, TRBD1 (6 bases). Trimming removed 1 base from V and 5 bases from J, with 14 bases in between. CDR3 length equals 15 residues. In germline, CDR1 is LGHNA, CDR2 YSLEER. Here the CDR3 DNA reads TGCGCCAGCAGCCAAGTTCTCAGGGGAGGGACTGAAGCTTTCTTT. Translation gives CASSQVLRGGTEAFF.

The chain joins TRBV25-1 to TRBJ1-1; D is unresolved. The V gene's germline CDR1 is MGHDK and CDR2 SYGVNS. This CDR3 has 15 amino acids. V lost 1 base to trimming and J lost 6 bases, with 15 bases between them. The CDR3 DNA reads TGTGCCAGCAGTGAATCACTACGCTCTCCGTCTGAAGCTTTCTTT. It is translated as CASSESLRSPSEAFF.

The chain employs TRBV5-1 and TRBJ2-3; D possibly corresponds to TRBD2 (5 bases). The CDR3 spans 14 residues. V was clipped by 2 bases and J by 0 bases, with 7 bases between them. Germline lookup yields CDR1 SGHRS and CDR2 YFSETQ. CDR3 sequence reads: CASSFGLSTDTQYF. CDR3 sequence (DNA): TGCGCCAGCAGCTTCGGACTCAGCACAGATACGCAGTATTTT. The full variable domain, rest sourced from reference TRBV5-1 and TRBJ2-3, is KAGVTQTPRYLIKTRGQQVTLSCSPISGHRSVSWYQQTPGQGLQFLFEYFSETQRNKGNFPGRFSGRQFSNSRSEMNVSTLELGDSALYLCASSFGLSTDTQYFGPGTRLTVL.

This rearrangement joins TRBV5-6 to TRBJ1-5; 10 bases match TRBD1. With V trimmed by 3 bases and J by 7 bases, 4 bases remained unmatched. Germline V gene lookup returns CDR1 SGHDT and CDR2 YYEEEE. CDR3 length equals 14 residues. CDR3 sequence: CASSSRTGGQPQHF. The DNA of the CDR3 is TGTGCCAGCAGCTCGAGGACAGGGGGGCAGCCCCAGCATTTT.

The rearrangement joins TRBV30 to TRBJ1-4, with no clear D. Germline values: CDR1 GTSNPN, CDR2 SVGIG (reference sequence). The germline V and J ends were trimmed by 0 bases and 7 bases, with 15 bases remaining between them. The length of the CDR3 is 15 residues. This CDR3 reads CAWSVSRKGGEKLFF. DNA of the CDR3: TGTGCCTGGAGTGTATCACGGAAAGGAGGTGAAAAACTGTTTTTT. Together with reference TRBV30 and TRBJ1-4, the CDR3 gives the full variable domain: SQTIHQWPATLVQPVGSPLSLECTVEGTSNPNLYWYRQAAGRGLQLLFYSVGIGQISSEVPQNLSASRPQDRQFILSSKKLLLSDSGFYLCAWSVSRKGGEKLFFGSGTQLSVL.

The CDR3 is CASLGASGGDEQFF. The CDR3 bases are TGCGCCAGCCTCGGCGCTAGCGGGGGCGATGAGCAGTTCTTC. The V gene is TRBV5-1, the J gene TRBJ2-1, with 10 bases lining up with TRBD2. Per germline, CDR1 SGHRS and CDR2 YFSETQ. CDR3 length equals 14 residues. With V trimmed by 7 bases and J by 8 bases, 9 bases remained unmatched.

V usage is TRBV27 and J usage is TRBJ1-1; D gene uncertain. CDR1 and CDR2 from the germline V gene are MNHEY and SMNVEV (reference sequence). The CDR3 has 12 amino acids. Trimming stripped 6 bases from V and 3 bases from J, with 8 bases between. The CDR3 coding sequence is TGTGCCAGCAGGGTGTCGGACACTGAAGCTTTCTTT. Protein sequence: CASRVSDTEAFF.

The chain has TRBV2 and TRBJ1-1; D possibly corresponds to TRBD1 (5 bases). The germline V gene has CDR1 SNHLY and CDR2 FYNNEI. V was clipped by 4 bases and J by 5 bases, with 17 bases between them. This CDR3 contains 15 residues. The CDR3 spells CASSGIVGRRTEAFF. The CDR3 DNA is TGTGCCAGCAGTGGAATCGTGGGGCGTAGAACTGAAGCTTTCTTT.

This sequence joins TRBV25-1 and TRBJ2-3, with 7 positions matching TRBD1. Germline loops: CDR1 MGHDK, CDR2 SYGVNS. The V gene end was trimmed by 6 bases and the J gene end by 2 bases; junction bases not matched to a gene: 5. This CDR3 comprises 14 residues. In DNA form, the CDR3 reads TGTGCCAGCAGGAACGACAGGGACACAGATACGCAGTATTTT. Its translation is CASRNDRDTDTQYF.

The chain joins TRBV4-3 to TRBJ2-1, with no clear D. The V end was cut by 0 bases, the J end by 0 bases, with 6 bases between. Looked up from germline, CDR1 is LGHNA and CDR2 is YSLEER. CDR3 size: 15 residues. CDR3 coding DNA: TGCGCCAGCAGCCAAGACTCGAGCTCCTACAATGAGCAGTTCTTC. This encodes CASSQDSSSYNEQFF.

This chain uses TRBV10-3 with TRBJ1-2, with 9 bases aligning to TRBD1. Germline trimming cut 1 base from V and 8 bases from J; bases unmatched to any gene: 8. Germline CDR1 ENHRY, CDR2 SYGVKD. This CDR3 is 15 amino acids long. This CDR3 is CAISEWGQGSRGYTF. CDR3 nucleotide sequence: TGTGCCATCAGTGAGTGGGGACAGGGTTCCCGAGGCTACACCTTC.

Here the CDR3 reads CASSLAGGFNQPQHF. The CDR3 DNA reads as TGTGCCAGCAGCTTGGCCGGAGGGTTCAATCAGCCCCAGCATTTT. The V gene is TRBV5-5, the J gene TRBJ1-5; D unresolved. Germline lookup yields CDR1 SGHKS and CDR2 YYEKEE (reference sequence). The CDR3 is 15 residues long. Deletions cut 0 bases from V and 3 bases from J, with 10 bases between. Full variable domain (rest looked up from reference TRBV5-5 and TRBJ1-5): DAGVTQSPTHLIKTRGQQVTLRCSPISGHKSVSWYQQVLGQGPQFIFQYYEKEERGRGNFPDRFSARQFPNYSSELNVNALLLGDSALYLCASSLAGGFNQPQHFGDGTRLSIL.

The chain is built from TRBV15 and TRBJ1-2, with TRBD1 identical over 8 bases. Germline V lookup: CDR1 LNHNV, CDR2 YYDKDF (reference sequence). The CDR3 runs 18 residues. With V trimmed by 4 bases and J by 6 bases, 19 bases remained unmatched. CDR3 protein: CATSNPGQEGLLSDGYTF. Here the CDR3 DNA reads TGTGCCACCAGCAACCCGGGACAGGAGGGTCTCCTATCGGATGGCTACACCTTC. The full variable domain, completed using reference TRBV15 and TRBJ1-2, is DAMVIQNPRYQVTQFGKPVTLSCSQTLNHNVMYWYQQKSSQAPKLLFHYYDKDFNNEADTPDNFQSRRPNTSFCFLDIRSPGLGDTAMYLCATSNPGQEGLLSDGYTFGSGTRLTVV.

The genes are TRBV9 and TRBJ2-3; TRBD2 matches at 8 bases. CDR1 is SGDLS and CDR2 is YYNGEE in the germline V gene. The CDR3 runs to 16 residues. J gave up 4 bases and V 2 bases, and 9 bases lay outside the gene matches. The CDR3 reads CASSVGAGGFADTQYF. As DNA, the CDR3 is TGTGCCAGCAGCGTGGGTGCGGGGGGTTTTGCAGATACGCAGTATTTT.

Only a few counts were recorded for this clone. J is TRBJ2-2 and V is TRBV10-1; D unclear. Germline assignment: CDR1 WNHNN and CDR2 SYGVQD (reference sequence). This CDR3 is 14 amino acids long. Trimming stripped 8 bases from V and 1 base from J, with 11 bases between. The CDR3 reads CASGSTGNTGELFF. The CDR3 DNA follows: TGCGCCAGCGGGTCGACGGGGAACACCGGGGAGCTGTTTTTT.

Comment on this clone: Other nucleotide sequences in the sample specify the same CDR3. CDR3 bases: TGTGCCAGCAGTGAGGACAGCCCCTACTCTGGGGCCAACGTCCTGACTTTC. Protein sequence: CASSEDSPYSGANVLTF. V usage is TRBV6-1 and J usage is TRBJ2-6, with D perhaps matching TRBD1 (6 bases). V was trimmed by 3 bases and J by 0 bases, leaving 12 bases between them. The CDR3 spans 17 residues. The germline CDR1 and CDR2 sequences are MNHNS and SASEGT.

V and J are TRBV6-1 and TRBJ1-3; D possibly corresponds to TRBD1 (5 bases). There are 15 residues in the CDR3. The germline V gene encodes CDR1 MNHNS and CDR2 SASEGT. V was pared by 5 bases and J by 2 bases, with 13 bases between. CDR3 sequence reads: CASSPQGPPGNTIYF. The CDR3 nucleotides are TGTGCCAGCAGTCCTCAGGGCCCGCCTGGAAACACCATATATTTT.

The chain couples TRBV11-3 to TRBJ2-1; the D gene is possibly TRBD2 (6 bases). Germline V gives CDR1 SGHNT, CDR2 YENEEA. The ends were cut back, 5 bases at V and 6 bases at J, with 11 bases in the middle. The CDR3 runs to 13 residues. DNA of the CDR3: TGTGCCAGCAGCGCCCGACTAGGCAATGAGCAGTTCTTC. Protein product: CASSARLGNEQFF.

V usage is TRBV13 and J usage is TRBJ2-1; D gene uncertain. CDR1 is PRHDT and CDR2 is FYEKMQ in the germline V gene (reference sequence). Trimming left V 4 bases short and J 9 bases short, with 22 bases between. The CDR3 runs 16 residues. The CDR3 DNA sequence: TGTGCCAGCAGCTATCTTTTAGAGGCAAAAATAGGTGAGCAGTTCTTC. Translated: CASSYLLEAKIGEQFF. The variable domain in full, with the rest retrieved from reference TRBV13 and TRBJ2-1, is AAGVIQSPRHLIKEKRETATLKCYPIPRHDTVYWYQQGPGQDPQFLISFYEKMQSDKGSIPDRFSAQQFSDYHSELNMSSLELGDSALYFCASSYLLEAKIGEQFFGPGTRLTVL.

The CDR3 coding sequence is TGCGCCAGCAGCTTAAGCGGGACAGGGGCCACCGGGGAGCTGTTTTTT. It specifies CASSLSGTGATGELFF. The chain carries TRBV5-1 and TRBJ2-2; TRBD1 agrees at 10 bases. This CDR3 region has 16 residues. The V gene end was trimmed by 2 bases and the J gene end by 4 bases; junction bases not matched to a gene: 5. CDR1 is SGHRS and CDR2 is YFSETQ in the germline V gene.

This rearrangement joins TRBV25-1 to TRBJ1-3; 11 bases match TRBD1. The CDR3 is 15 amino acids. CDR1 is MGHDK, CDR2 SYGVNS, per germline. The trim removed 3 bases at V and 8 bases at J, leaving 6 bases unmatched. The CDR3 DNA reads TGTGCCAGCAGTGAGGGGACAGGGGGGAAGGACACCATATATTTT. This encodes CASSEGTGGKDTIYF.

The chain couples TRBV28 to TRBJ1-2, with 7 bases that match TRBD1. CDR3 length equals 13 residues. Germline V gives CDR1 MDHEN, CDR2 SYDVKM. The J segment lost 2 bases and the V segment lost 8 bases, leaving 5 bases of the junction unmatched. For the CDR3, the DNA is TGTGCCAGCGTTCGGGACAGCAACTATGGCTACACCTTC. This encodes CASVRDSNYGYTF.

The rearrangement uses TRBV19 and TRBJ2-3, with 15 bases matching TRBD2. The CDR3 is 16 amino acids. V gave up 5 bases and J gave up 4 bases; unmatched junction bases: 4. The germline CDR1 and CDR2 sequences are LNHDA and SQIVND (reference sequence). The CDR3: CASSPWTSGGADTQYF. CDR3 nucleotides: TGTGCCAGTAGTCCCTGGACTAGCGGGGGGGCAGATACGCAGTATTTT.